The 14 T cell receptor beta chains in this list originate from one sample, sequenced in a study of T cells after posttransplantation cyclophosphamide. Here immunoSEQ multiplex PCR was the method, and the copy in TCRdb shows in-frame clones only, minus some. Of more than 30,000 clones in the sample, about 93% are singletons; the top ten hold about 0.25%. The naive gate required viable CD3+CD4+ or CD3+CD8+ cells with CCR7+CD45RA+CD45RO-CD95-CD27+CD28+ phenotype. Sequencing input: naive CD4+ T cells sorted from PBMCs. The receptors come from a woman in her sixties or seventies in good health, CMV-negative, and a related stem cell transplant donor.

The V gene is TRBV27, the J gene TRBJ2-1, with TRBD2 identical over 9 bases. The germline CDR1 and CDR2 sequences are MNHEY and SMNVEV (reference sequence). V shed 6 bases and J 1 base; nucleotides not matched to a gene: 7. This CDR3 comprises 16 residues. The CDR3 DNA follows: TGTGCCAGCAGCAGACTAGCGGTAAATTCCTACAATGAGCAGTTCTTC. This sequence encodes CASSRLAVNSYNEQFF.

The chain's CDR3 is CASSDRAIYNEQFF. The CDR3 DNA is TGTGCCAGTAGCGACAGGGCGATCTACAATGAGCAGTTCTTC. The chain uses TRBV19 and TRBJ2-1; 7 bases map to TRBD1. Losses at the gene ends were 6 bases for V and 3 bases for J; bases not matched to a gene: 5. Germline-derived CDR1 and CDR2 are LNHDA and SQIVND (reference sequence). The CDR3 consists of 14 residues.

The J gene is TRBJ2-1, the V gene TRBV5-8, with 7 bases matching TRBD1. The CDR3 extends over 17 amino acids. Germline V CDR1 and CDR2: SGHTS, YDEGEE. V lost 4 bases and J lost 0; bases outside the gene matches: 10. CDR3 protein: CASSPVRGQFSYNEQFF. CDR3 nucleotides: TGTGCCAGCAGCCCGGTCAGGGGACAGTTCTCCTACAATGAGCAGTTCTTC.

The chain couples TRBV30 to TRBJ1-1; 9 bases are a match to TRBD1. J lost 9 bases, V lost 0 bases, and 5 bases had no gene match. The CDR3 totals 13 residues. Germline CDR1 is GTSNPN and CDR2 is SVGIG (reference sequence). The CDR3 here is CAWSVNRGHQAFF. DNA of the CDR3: TGTGCCTGGAGTGTAAACAGGGGGCACCAAGCTTTCTTT.

The V and J genes are TRBV7-9 and TRBJ1-4; D is unclear. V shed 1 base and J shed 5 bases, with 11 bases lying between them. CDR3 length: 15 amino acids. Germline CDR1 SEHNR, CDR2 FQNEAQ (reference sequence). The CDR3 reads CASSLGGNPNEKLFF. The CDR3 nucleotides are TGTGCCAGCAGCTTAGGAGGGAACCCCAATGAAAAACTGTTTTTT.

Only one count was recorded for this clone. The chain carries TRBV9 and TRBJ1-1; D is perhaps TRBD1 (6 bases). This CDR3 is 18 amino acids long. Between the trimmed V and J ends, which lost 0 bases and 4 bases, there was a span of 22 bases. Germline CDR1 SGDLS, CDR2 YYNGEE. The CDR3 protein is CASSVVPGGAGQATEAFF. CDR3 DNA: TGTGCCAGCAGCGTAGTCCCGGGGGGCGCGGGGCAGGCCACTGAAGCTTTCTTT. Based on the CDR3 plus reference TRBV9 and TRBJ1-1, the full variable domain is DSGVTQTPKHLITATGQRVTLRCSPRSGDLSVYWYQQSLDQGLQFLIQYYNGEERAKGNILERFSAQQFPDLHSELNLSSLELGDSALYFCASSVVPGGAGQATEAFFGQGTRLTVV.

The CDR3 bases are TGTGCCAGCAACACCTCCCCGGGGTATGGCTACACCTTC. Its translation: CASNTSPGYGYTF. V is TRBV28 and J is TRBJ1-2; D not certain. V lost 7 bases and J lost 5, with 14 bases in between. The CDR3 has 13 amino acids. Per germline, CDR1 MDHEN and CDR2 SYDVKM.

The chain joins TRBV4-3 to TRBJ1-3, with D possibly TRBD1 on 6 matching bases. The CDR3 extends over 15 amino acids. Trimming took off 0 bases at V and 2 bases at J, with 8 bases between the two ends. In germline, CDR1 is LGHNA, CDR2 YSLEER. The CDR3 coding sequence is TGCGCCAGCAGCCAAGATTCAGGGGCTGGAAACACCATATATTTT. Encoded protein: CASSQDSGAGNTIYF.

The J gene is TRBJ1-1, the V gene TRBV7-8, with D hard to call. The V gene lost 6 bases and the J gene lost 0 bases, with 8 bases spanning the gap. CDR1 is SGHVS, CDR2 FQNEAQ, per germline. CDR3 length equals 13 residues. DNA of the CDR3: TGTGCCAGCAGTTGGGAGATGAACACTGAAGCTTTCTTT. This sequence encodes CASSWEMNTEAFF.

The chain combines TRBV7-9 with TRBJ2-5, with D unresolved. CDR1 is SEHNR and CDR2 is FQNEAQ in the germline V gene (reference sequence). V lost 10 bases and J lost 6, with 15 bases in between. The CDR3 contains 12 residues. CDR3 region: CATFVEAKTQYF. As DNA, the CDR3 is TGTGCCACCTTCGTAGAGGCCAAGACCCAGTACTTC.

A few counts support this clone. This chain's CDR3 is CASSLAVDRGNEQYF. CDR3 nucleotides: TGTGCCAGCAGTCTGGCCGTCGACAGGGGCAACGAGCAGTACTTC. The chain carries TRBV27 and TRBJ2-7; TRBD1 agrees at 8 bases. V was pared by 5 bases and J by 5 bases, with 11 bases of the junction left unmatched. Germline V gene data show CDR1 as MNHEY and CDR2 as SMNVEV (reference sequence). This CDR3 is built from 15 residues.

J is TRBJ2-3 and V is TRBV7-9; no clear D. This CDR3 has 12 residues. Looked up from germline, CDR1 is SEHNR and CDR2 is FQNEAQ (reference sequence). The V and J ends lost 3 bases and 3 bases respectively, with 4 bases between them. The CDR3 DNA reads as TGTGCCAGCAGCTTCAAAACAGATACGCAGTATTTT. The encoded protein is CASSFKTDTQYF.

The V gene is TRBV6-5, the J gene TRBJ1-6; TRBD1 agrees at 9 bases. From germline, CDR1 is MNHEY and CDR2 SVGAGI. V lost 5 bases and J lost 7; bases outside the gene matches: 6. The CDR3 has 15 residues. CDR3 in amino acids: CASSTQGARNSPLHF. CDR3 nucleotide sequence: TGTGCCAGCAGTACACAGGGGGCGAGGAATTCACCCCTCCACTTT.

V and J are TRBV4-3 and TRBJ1-3; D is possibly TRBD1 (6 bases). The ends were cut back, 4 bases at V and 2 bases at J, with 15 bases in the middle. Germline CDR1 and CDR2: LGHNA and YSLEER. There are 16 residues in the CDR3. CDR3 protein: CASSLSYRDTGNTIYF. CDR3 in DNA: TGCGCCAGCAGCCTGAGCTACAGGGATACTGGAAACACCATATATTTT.